The 14 T cell receptor beta chains reported below all come from one sample, sequenced in a study of Ad26.COV2.S vaccination and SARS-CoV-2 variants. Clones were read by immunoSEQ multiplex PCR, and TCRdb kept only the in-frame ones, dropping some. The top ten clones hold roughly 10% of a sample with more than 300,000 clones, approximately 86% of them seen once. Treatment meaning: 15 to 20 received Ad26.COV2.S at low or high dose, single or two shots; roughly five received placebo; per-sample allocation not given. Samples came from day 63 after the first vaccine or placebo injection. This sample comprised peripheral blood, obtained in a trial of Ad26.COV2.S vaccine versus placebo. The receptor source for this set is a person between 18 and 60 years old who received the Ad26.COV2.S COVID-19 vaccine or a placebo.

This sequence joins TRBV5-5 and TRBJ1-3; D is unresolved. The V end lost 6 bases, the J end lost 0 bases, and 13 bases lay between the germline ends. From germline, CDR1 is SGHKS and CDR2 YYEKEE (reference sequence). The CDR3 contains 15 residues. Here the CDR3 reads CASTDLRSSGNTIYF. CDR3 in DNA: TGTGCCAGCACCGATCTACGGTCCTCTGGAAACACCATATATTTT.

The chain uses TRBV28 and TRBJ2-7, with D possibly being TRBD2 (5 bases). The CDR3 totals 13 residues. The germline V gene encodes CDR1 MDHEN and CDR2 SYDVKM. The V end lost 5 bases, the J end lost 5 bases, and 13 bases lay between the germline ends. The CDR3 DNA reads TGTGCCAGCAGTCGACCTAGCCCTCACGAGCAGTACTTC. It codes for CASSRPSPHEQYF.

This sequence joins TRBV18 and TRBJ2-5, with no clear D. Germline-derived CDR1 and CDR2 are KGHSH and LQKENI. There are 13 residues in the CDR3. Trimming cost V 1 base and J 5 bases, with 8 bases left between them. CDR3 DNA: TGTGCCAGCTCACCACTGGTTGCGGAGACCCAGTACTTC. It encodes CASSPLVAETQYF.

This clone was found once. V and J are TRBV11-1 and TRBJ2-3; D may be TRBD1 (6 bases). Deletions cut 1 base from V and 1 base from J, with 9 bases between. CDR3 length: 15 residues. Germline loops: CDR1 SGHAT, CDR2 FQDESV (reference sequence). The CDR3 region is CASSLEAGGTDTQYF. The CDR3, as DNA: TGTGCCAGCAGCTTAGAGGCAGGGGGCACAGATACGCAGTATTTT.

The chain combines TRBV6-1 with TRBJ1-1; perhaps TRBD1 as D (6 bases). The CDR3 sequence is 12 residues long. Germline assignment: CDR1 MNHNS and CDR2 SASEGT. The V end was cut by 3 bases, the J end by 8 bases, with 10 bases between. CDR3 sequence (DNA): TGTGCCAGCAGTGATTGGCAGGGGGAAGCTTTCTTT. Protein product: CASSDWQGEAFF.

The V call is TRBV19, the J call TRBJ2-7, with a weak D call TRBD1 (6 bases). This CDR3 is built from 11 residues. Trimming left V 7 bases short and J 3 bases short, with 7 bases between. Germline V gene sequence: CDR1 LNHDA, CDR2 SQIVND (reference sequence). The CDR3 region is CASKDSYEQYF. DNA for the CDR3: TGTGCCAGTAAGGACAGCTACGAGCAGTACTTC.

This chain connects TRBV18 to TRBJ2-7; D possibly corresponds to TRBD1 (5 bases). Germline V gene sequence: CDR1 KGHSH, CDR2 LQKENI. Trimming removed 3 bases at V and 3 bases at J, with 12 bases between. This CDR3 has 14 residues. The CDR3 nucleotides are TGTGCCAGCTCACCGTATGACAGTAACTACGAGCAGTACTTC. Translating it yields CASSPYDSNYEQYF.

The rearrangement uses TRBV7-6 and TRBJ2-2, with TRBD2 matching over 7 bases. CDR1 and CDR2 (germline): SGHVS, FNYEAQ. V lost 1 base and J lost 2; bases outside the gene matches: 4. This CDR3 contains 16 residues. The CDR3 region is CASSLGGGANTGELFF. The DNA for the CDR3 is TGTGCCAGCAGCTTAGGCGGGGGAGCCAACACCGGGGAGCTGTTTTTT. Filled out from reference TRBV7-6 and TRBJ2-2, the complete variable domain reads GAGVSQSPRYKVTKRGQDVALRCDPISGHVSLYWYRQALGQGPEFLTYFNYEAQQDKSGLPNDRFSAERPEGSISTLTIQRTEQRDSAMYRCASSLGGGANTGELFFGEGSRLTVL.

The genes are TRBV4-2 and TRBJ1-2; D is perhaps TRBD1 (5 bases). The ends were cut back, 2 bases at V and 4 bases at J, with 8 bases in the middle. Germline CDR1 reads LGHNA; CDR2 reads YNFKEQ. The CDR3 has 13 residues. The CDR3 bases are TGTGCCAGCAGCCAACCAGGGACCTATGGCTACACCTTC. This translates into CASSQPGTYGYTF.

This clone was seen more than once but under ten times. V is TRBV7-8 and J is TRBJ2-7; tentative D call: TRBD1 (5 bases). Germline CDR1 and CDR2: SGHVS and FQNEAQ. V lost 3 bases to trimming and J lost 7 bases, with 13 bases between them. This CDR3 spans 13 amino acids. The DNA for the CDR3 is TGTGCCAGCAGCTTGCTACAGGCCGGGGAGCAGTACTTC. This sequence encodes CASSLLQAGEQYF. Drawing the rest from reference TRBV7-8 and TRBJ2-7, the complete variable domain is GAGVSQSPRYKVAKRGQDVALRCDPISGHVSLFWYQQALGQGPEFLTYFQNEAQLDKSGLPSDRFFAERPEGSVSTLKIQRTQQEDSAVYLCASSLLQAGEQYFGPGTRLTVT.

This clone was picked up many times. The chain couples TRBV12-3 or TRBV12-4 to TRBJ2-7; D gene unclear. CDR3 length: 13 amino acids. Trimming removed 0 bases at V and 6 bases at J, with 9 bases between. The CDR3 here is CASSLALFSEQYF. In nucleotides, the CDR3 is TGTGCCAGCAGTTTAGCGCTATTCAGCGAGCAGTACTTC.

The V call is TRBV3-1 (or the pseudogene TRBV3-2), the J call TRBJ2-1; D not certain. Trimming cost V 4 bases and J 6 bases, with 16 bases left between them. The CDR3 loop spans 15 amino acids. Germline V lookup: CDR1 LGHDT, CDR2 YNNKEL (reference sequence). The CDR3 sequence: CASSRTRTSVNEQFF. In DNA form, the CDR3 reads TGTGCCAGCAGCCGGACCCGGACGAGTGTCAATGAGCAGTTCTTC.

The chain is built from TRBV2 and TRBJ2-1, with no clear D. The length of the CDR3 is 13 residues. Germline V lookup: CDR1 SNHLY, CDR2 FYNNEI. Deletions cut 1 base from V and 7 bases from J, with 8 bases between. CDR3 region: CASSEDWLNEQFF. CDR3 nucleotides: TGTGCCAGCAGTGAAGACTGGTTGAATGAGCAGTTCTTC. The whole variable domain, filled in from reference TRBV2 and TRBJ2-1, reads EPEVTQTPSHQVTQMGQEVILRCVPISNHLYFYWYRQILGQKVEFLVSFYNNEISEKSEIFDDQFSVERPDGSNFTLKIRSTKLEDSAMYFCASSEDWLNEQFFGPGTRLTVL.

In its sample, this clone was seen once. V and J are TRBV7-6 and TRBJ1-1, with TRBD1 matching over 8 bases. The V and J ends lost 1 base and 4 bases, in that order; junction bases with no gene match: 11. The CDR3 has 17 amino acids. The germline gives CDR1 SGHVS, CDR2 FNYEAQ. The CDR3 spells CASSLGPDRERGTEAFF. The DNA for the CDR3 is TGTGCCAGCAGCTTAGGTCCGGACAGGGAGAGGGGCACTGAAGCTTTCTTT.